Listed below are T cell receptor beta chains from one sample, sequenced in a study of response to subunit inactivated influenza vaccine. One entry per CDR3 protein, called by TCRdb with MiXCR from the RT-PCR reads. The table has roughly 700,000 distinct CDR3 sequences, about 14% seen once. This specimen consisted of PBMCs from blood, obtained 14 to 15 days before vaccination. All receptors come from a man aged 45 to 65 who received an inactivated influenza vaccine. CDR3s include the opening cysteine and the closing phenylalanine or tryptophan. D genes are given only for firm matches. The size field is filled for only some rows; it gives once, few, many or a size class.

. TRBJ1-1 TRBV18 14 . CASSPVRVGTEAFF TGTGCCAGCTCACCAGTTAGGGTGGGAACTGAAGCTTTCTTT
. TRBJ1-1 TRBV6-1 16 TRBD1 CASSPGTGLKGTEAFF TGTGCCAGCAGTCCCGGGACAGGGTTGAAAGGAACTGAAGCTTTCTTT
. TRBJ1-1 TRBV4-1 15 . CASSQEPGTNTEAFF TGCGCCAGCAGCCAAGAGCCCGGCACGAACACTGAAGCTTTCTTT
few TRBJ2-7 TRBV3-1 14 . CASSQDVVGGEQYF TGTGCCAGCAGCCAAGATGTCGTGGGGGGCGAGCAGTACTTC
many TRBJ1-1 TRBV27 13 . CASSLSGGTEAFF TGTGCCAGCAGTTTATCAGGGGGCACTGAAGCTTTCTTT
. TRBJ1-5 TRBV12-3/TRBV12-4 13 TRBD1 CASSFQGAQPQHF TGTGCCAGCAGTTTTCAGGGGGCTCAGCCCCAGCATTTT
few TRBJ2-6 TRBV30 13 . CAWRYSGANVLTF TGTGCCTGGCGTTACTCTGGGGCCAACGTCCTGACTTTC
. TRBJ1-6 TRBV11-1 19 . CASSAMISGGRSYNSPLHF TGTGCCAGCAGCGCCATGATCAGCGGGGGCAGATCCTATAATTCACCCCTCCACTTT
. TRBJ2-7 TRBV20-1 17 TRBD2 CSAKGLAGGPLAYEQYF TGCAGTGCTAAGGGACTAGCGGGAGGGCCTTTAGCCTACGAGCAGTACTTC
. TRBJ2-1 TRBV5-4 15 TRBD2 CASSSSGGAANEQFF TGTGCCAGCAGCAGTAGCGGGGGGGCGGCCAATGAGCAGTTCTTC
. TRBJ1-1 TRBV2 14 . CASNIAAANTEAFF TGTGCCAGCAATATCGCCGCCGCGAACACTGAAGCTTTCTTT
. TRBJ1-5 TRBV20-1 13 . CSALPGGNQPQHF TGCAGTGCCTTACCCGGGGGCAATCAGCCCCAGCATTTT
. TRBJ2-1 TRBV5-1 16 . CASSLVVGSSYNEQFF TGCGCCAGCAGCTTGGTGGTAGGTTCCTCCTACAATGAGCAGTTCTTC
. TRBJ2-7 TRBV20-1 13 . CSARQAMAYEQYF TGCAGTGCTAGACAGGCTATGGCCTACGAGCAGTACTTC
. TRBJ2-7 TRBV4-3 17 TRBD2 CASSQDLVRTSGYEQYF TGCGCCAGCAGCCAAGATCTGGTCCGGACTAGCGGTTACGAGCAGTACTTC
. TRBJ1-2 TRBV29-1 12 . CTVGGDLAGYTF TGCACCGTGGGGGGCGATCTTGCTGGCTACACCTTC